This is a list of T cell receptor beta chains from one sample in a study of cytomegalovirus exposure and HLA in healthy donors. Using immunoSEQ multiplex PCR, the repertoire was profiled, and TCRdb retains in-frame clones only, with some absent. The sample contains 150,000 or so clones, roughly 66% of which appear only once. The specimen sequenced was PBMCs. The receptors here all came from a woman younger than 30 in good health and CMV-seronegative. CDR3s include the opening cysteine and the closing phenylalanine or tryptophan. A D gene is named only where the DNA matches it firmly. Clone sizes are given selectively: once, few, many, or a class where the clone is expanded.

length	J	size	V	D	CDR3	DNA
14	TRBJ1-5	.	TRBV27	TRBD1	CASSLDRGGQPQHF	TGTGCCAGCAGTTTAGACAGGGGCGGGCAGCCCCAGCATTTT
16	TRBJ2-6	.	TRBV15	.	CATSRDAGTGANVLTF	TGTGCCACCAGCAGAGATGCAGGGACTGGGGCCAACGTCCTGACTTTC
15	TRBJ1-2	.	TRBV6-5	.	CASGPFAALRGGYTF	TGTGCCAGCGGCCCGTTCGCCGCGCTCAGGGGCGGCTACACCTTC
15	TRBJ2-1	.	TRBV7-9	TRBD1	CASSLGQGVGNEQFF	TGTGCCAGCAGCTTGGGACAGGGGGTGGGCAATGAGCAGTTCTTC
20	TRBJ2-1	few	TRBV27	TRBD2	CASSSPATSGRANPYNEQFF	TGTGCCAGCAGTTCCCCCGCGACTAGCGGGAGGGCCAATCCCTACAATGAGCAGTTCTTC
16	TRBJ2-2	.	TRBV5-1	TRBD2	CASSLGLAGDTGELFF	TGCGCCAGCAGCCTGGGACTAGCGGGGGACACCGGGGAGCTGTTTTTT
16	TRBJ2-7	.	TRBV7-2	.	CASSLAEGQYNYEQYF	TGTGCCAGCAGCTTGGCCGAGGGTCAATACAACTACGAGCAGTACTTC
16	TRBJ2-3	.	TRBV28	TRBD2	CASSSFSGGRADTQYF	TGTGCCAGCAGTTCCTTCAGCGGGGGGAGGGCAGATACGCAGTATTTT
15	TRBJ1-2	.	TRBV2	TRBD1	CASSGNRGSSYGYTF	TGTGCCAGCAGTGGTAACAGGGGTTCGTCTTATGGCTACACCTTC
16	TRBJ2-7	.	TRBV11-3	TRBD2	CASSLEGAGAMYEQYF	TGTGCCAGCAGCTTAGAAGGTGCGGGAGCAATGTACGAGCAGTACTTC
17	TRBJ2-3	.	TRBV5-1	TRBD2	CASSPTVAGGGSDTQYF	TGCGCCAGCAGCCCGACGGTTGCGGGGGGTGGGTCAGATACGCAGTATTTT
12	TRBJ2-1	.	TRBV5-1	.	CASTSGNNEQFF	TGCGCCAGCACCAGCGGTAACAATGAGCAGTTCTTC
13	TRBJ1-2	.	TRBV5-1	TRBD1	CASSYGTDYGYTF	TGCGCCAGCAGCTACGGGACAGACTATGGCTACACCTTC
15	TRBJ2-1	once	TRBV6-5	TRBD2	CASRPLSGSYNEQFF	TGTGCCAGCAGACCCCTTAGCGGGAGCTACAATGAGCAGTTCTTC
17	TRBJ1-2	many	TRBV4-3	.	CASSQDRGGSHGGGYTF	TGCGCCAGCAGCCAAGATCGGGGCGGCAGCCACGGAGGGGGCTACACCTTC
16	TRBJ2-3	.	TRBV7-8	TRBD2	CASSPRTSGRGDTQYF	TGTGCCAGCAGCCCCCGGACTAGCGGGAGGGGTGATACGCAGTATTTT
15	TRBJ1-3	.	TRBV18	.	CASSPPSQNGNTIYF	TGTGCCAGCTCACCACCGTCACAGAATGGAAACACCATATATTTT
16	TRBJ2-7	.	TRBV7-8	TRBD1	CASSEPGQGPPGEQYF	TGTGCCAGCAGCGAGCCGGGACAGGGGCCCCCTGGCGAGCAGTACTTC
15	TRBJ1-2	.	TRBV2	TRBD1	CASSEIKGADYGYTF	TGTGCCAGCAGTGAAATAAAGGGGGCGGACTATGGCTACACCTTC
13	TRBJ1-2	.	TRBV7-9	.	CASRAGLNYGYTF	TGTGCCAGCAGGGCGGGACTGAACTATGGCTACACCTTC
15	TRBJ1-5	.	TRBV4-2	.	CASSQVSGANQPQHF	TGTGCCAGCAGCCAAGTTTCCGGAGCCAATCAGCCCCAGCATTTT
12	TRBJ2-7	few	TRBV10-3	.	CAIRAGAYEQYF	TGTGCCATCCGGGCAGGGGCCTACGAGCAGTACTTC
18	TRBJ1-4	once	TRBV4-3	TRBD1	CASSPRKGQGGTNEKLFF	TGCGCCAGCAGCCCTAGAAAGGGACAGGGGGGTACTAATGAAAAACTGTTTTTT
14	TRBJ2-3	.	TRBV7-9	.	CASSLGGVGDTQYF	TGTGCCAGCAGCTTGGGGGGTGTTGGAGATACGCAGTATTTT
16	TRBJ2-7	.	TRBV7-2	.	CASSLSGGSGTYEQYF	TGTGCCAGCAGCCTTAGTGGGGGCTCAGGGACCTACGAGCAGTACTTC
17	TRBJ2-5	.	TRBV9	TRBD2	CASSVGLAGGPREIQYF	TGTGCCAGCAGCGTAGGGCTAGCGGGAGGGCCGAGGGAGATCCAGTACTTC
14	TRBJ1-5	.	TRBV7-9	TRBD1	CASSPTGSGQPQHF	TGTGCCAGCAGCCCGACAGGGTCAGGGCAGCCCCAGCATTTT
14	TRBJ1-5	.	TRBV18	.	CASSRTDSNQPQHF	TGTGCCAGCTCACGGACAGATAGCAATCAGCCCCAGCATTTT
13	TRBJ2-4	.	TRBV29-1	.	CSVATGTENIQYF	TGCAGCGTTGCCACAGGGACGGAAAACATTCAGTACTTC
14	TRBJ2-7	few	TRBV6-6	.	CASSYSQGAYEQYF	TGTGCCAGCAGTTACTCACAGGGCGCCTACGAGCAGTACTTC
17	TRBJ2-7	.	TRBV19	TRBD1	CASSTLFSGQATYEQYF	TGTGCCAGTAGTACTTTGTTTTCCGGACAGGCTACCTACGAGCAGTACTTC
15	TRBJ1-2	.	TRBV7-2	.	CASSRPPARTYGYTF	TGTGCCAGCAGCCGACCCCCTGCACGGACTTATGGCTACACCTTC
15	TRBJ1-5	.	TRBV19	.	CASSKVDYSNQPQHF	TGTGCCAGTAGTAAGGTGGACTATAGCAATCAGCCCCAGCATTTT
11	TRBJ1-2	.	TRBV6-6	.	CASSHGLGYTF	TGTGCCAGCTCCCATGGGCTGGGCTACACCTTC
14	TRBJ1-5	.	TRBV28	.	CASSFTDSYQPQHF	TGTGCCAGCAGTTTTACGGACAGCTATCAGCCCCAGCATTTT
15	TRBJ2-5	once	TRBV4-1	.	CASSRGLLEGETQYF	TGCGCCAGCAGCCGGGGACTCCTCGAAGGAGAGACCCAGTACTTC
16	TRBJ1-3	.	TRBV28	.	CASNLGSPRSGNTIYF	TGTGCCAGCAATCTGGGGAGCCCTCGCTCTGGAAACACCATATATTTT
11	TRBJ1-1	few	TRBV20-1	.	CSAPYDTEAFF	TGCAGTGCTCCGTATGACACTGAAGCTTTCTTT
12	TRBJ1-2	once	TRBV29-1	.	CSVDGREGGYTF	TGCAGCGTTGACGGCAGGGAAGGCGGCTACACCTTC
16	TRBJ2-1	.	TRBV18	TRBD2	CASSPGLAGSYNEQFF	TGTGCCAGCTCCCCGGGGCTAGCGGGATCCTACAATGAGCAGTTCTTC
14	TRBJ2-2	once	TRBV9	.	CASSVSGLAGELFF	TGTGCCAGCAGCGTATCCGGGTTAGCCGGGGAGCTGTTTTTT
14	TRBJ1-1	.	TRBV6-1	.	CASSDRFLAPEAFF	TGTGCCAGCAGTGACCGCTTTTTGGCCCCTGAAGCTTTCTTT
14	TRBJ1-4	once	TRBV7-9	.	CASSFGGGGEKLFF	TGTGCCAGCAGCTTCGGAGGCGGAGGTGAAAAACTGTTTTTT
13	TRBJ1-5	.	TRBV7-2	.	CASSTRGNQPQHF	TGTGCCAGCAGCACCAGGGGCAATCAGCCCCAGCATTTT
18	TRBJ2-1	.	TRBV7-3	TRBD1	CASSLQPLNRGLVNEQFF	TGTGCCAGCAGCTTACAACCCCTTAACAGGGGTCTTGTCAATGAGCAGTTCTTC
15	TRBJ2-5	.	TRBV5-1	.	CASSLSGLRSESQYF	TGCGCCAGCAGCTTGTCGGGGTTGAGGAGTGAGTCCCAGTACTTC
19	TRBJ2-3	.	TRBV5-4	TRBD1	CASSSVSGTGGVRTDTQYF	TGTGCCAGCAGCTCGGTCTCCGGGACAGGGGGGGTACGAACAGATACGCAGTATTTT
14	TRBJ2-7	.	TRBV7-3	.	CASSQQGGTYEQYF	TGTGCCAGCAGCCAACAGGGGGGGACCTACGAGCAGTACTTC
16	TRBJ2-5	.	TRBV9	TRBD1	CASSVGGQGAHETQYF	TGTGCCAGCAGCGTCGGGGGACAGGGGGCTCACGAGACCCAGTACTTC
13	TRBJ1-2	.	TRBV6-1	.	CASSEMTDYGYTF	TGTGCCAGCAGTGAAATGACAGACTATGGCTACACCTTC
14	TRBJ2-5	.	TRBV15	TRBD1	CATSSNRGLETQYF	TGTGCCACCAGCAGCAACAGGGGGCTAGAGACCCAGTACTTC
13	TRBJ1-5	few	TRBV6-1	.	CASRLQGGQPQHF	TGTGCCAGCAGGCTACAGGGCGGCCAGCCCCAGCATTTT